What follows describes a single T cell receptor (beta chain). The trim removed 6 bases at V and 4 bases at J, leaving 8 bases unmatched. This CDR3 spans 14 amino acids. Germline CDR1 reads LGHDT; CDR2 reads YNNKEL (reference sequence). This sample is part of a study of blood T cell repertoires in COVID-19. Repertoires were generated with immunoSEQ multiplex PCR, while TCRdb's copy carries only in-frame clones and drops some. The sample consists of 110,000 to 150,000 clones, around nine tenths of them appearing once. The rearrangement links TRBV3-1 (or the pseudogene TRBV3-2) to TRBJ1-2, with 7 nucleotides matching TRBD1. This TCR came from a human donor in a cohort sampled during active COVID-19. The sequenced sample consisted of peripheral blood. CDR3 amino acids: CASRSNRGTYGYTF. For the CDR3, the DNA is TGTGCCAGCAGATCAAACAGGGGCACCTATGGCTACACCTTC.